This T cell receptor beta chain derives from a study of lymphopenia after photon versus proton radiotherapy. Profiled with immunoSEQ multiplex PCR; TCRdb holds only in-frame clones, not every one. The sample holds around 160,000 clones; 80% to 90% are singletons and the top ten take about 4.7%. The germline V gene has CDR1 SNHLY and CDR2 FYNNEI. The V end lost 6 bases, the J end lost 4 bases, and 6 bases lay between the germline ends. This CDR3 contains 11 residues. The clonotype comes from a man aged 50 to 60 with gastric cancer. The sample consisted of peripheral blood, taken from a patient treated with photon-based radiotherapy. The chain combines TRBV2 with TRBJ1-2, with a tentative D call TRBD1 (6 bases). CDR3 in amino acids: CASRTGYGYTF. CDR3 nucleotide sequence: TGTGCCAGCAGGACAGGCTATGGCTACACCTTC.